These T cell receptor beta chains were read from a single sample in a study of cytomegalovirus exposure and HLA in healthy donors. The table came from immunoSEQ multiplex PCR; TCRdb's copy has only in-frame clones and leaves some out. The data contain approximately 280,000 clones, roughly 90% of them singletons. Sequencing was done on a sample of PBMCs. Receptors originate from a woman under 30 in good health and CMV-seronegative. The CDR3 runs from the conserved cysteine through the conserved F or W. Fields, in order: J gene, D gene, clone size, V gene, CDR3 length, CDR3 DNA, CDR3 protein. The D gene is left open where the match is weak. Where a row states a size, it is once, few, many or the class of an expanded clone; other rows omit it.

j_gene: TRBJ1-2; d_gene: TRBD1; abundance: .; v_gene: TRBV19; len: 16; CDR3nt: TGTGCCAGTAGTATACAGGGGGCTTCAGGTGTAGGTGGCTACACCTTC; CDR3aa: CASSIQGASGVGGYTF
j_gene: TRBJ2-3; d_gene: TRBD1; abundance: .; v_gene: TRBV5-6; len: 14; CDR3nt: TGTGCCAGCAGCAACGGACAGGAATCAGATACGCAGTATTTT; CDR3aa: CASSNGQESDTQYF
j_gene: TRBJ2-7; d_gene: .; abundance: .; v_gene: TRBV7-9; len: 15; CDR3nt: TGTTCCAGCAGCTTAGCGAACGGGGGCTCCTACGAGCAGTACTTC; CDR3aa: CSSSLANGGSYEQYF
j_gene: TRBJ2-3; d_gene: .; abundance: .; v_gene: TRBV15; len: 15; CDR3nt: TGTGCCACCAGCTTCCAAGCGGGTCTCACAGATACGCAGTATTTT; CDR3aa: CATSFQAGLTDTQYF
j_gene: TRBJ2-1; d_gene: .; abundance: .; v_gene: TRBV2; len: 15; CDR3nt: TGTGCCAGCAGCGAAGCCGGGACAATTACCAATGAGCAGTTCTTC; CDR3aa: CASSEAGTITNEQFF
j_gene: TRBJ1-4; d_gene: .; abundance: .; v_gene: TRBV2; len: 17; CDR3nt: TGTGCCAGCAGTGCCTCTACCAGACGGGCAACTAATGAAAAACTGTTTTTT; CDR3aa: CASSASTRRATNEKLFF
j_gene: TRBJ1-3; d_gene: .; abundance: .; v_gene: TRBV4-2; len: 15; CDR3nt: TGTGCCAGCAGCCAAGGGTCAGGGGAAGGAAACACCATATATTTT; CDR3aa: CASSQGSGEGNTIYF
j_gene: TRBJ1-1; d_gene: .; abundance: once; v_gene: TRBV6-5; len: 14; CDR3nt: TGTGCCAGCAGTTATCACAGTAAGAACACTGAAGCTTTCTTT; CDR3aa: CASSYHSKNTEAFF
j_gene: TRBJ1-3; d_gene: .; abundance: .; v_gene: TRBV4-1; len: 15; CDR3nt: TGCGCCAGCAAAACCAGGGTTGGCTCTGGAAACACCATATATTTT; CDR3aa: CASKTRVGSGNTIYF
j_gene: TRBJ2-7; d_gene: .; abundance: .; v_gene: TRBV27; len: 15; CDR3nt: TGTGCCAGCAGTTCCAGCGTCGGGAACCCCTACGAGCAGTACTTC; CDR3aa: CASSSSVGNPYEQYF
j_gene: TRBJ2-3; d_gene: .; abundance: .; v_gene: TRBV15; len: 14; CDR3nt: TGTGCCACCAGCAGAGTTGGACACACAGATACGCAGTATTTT; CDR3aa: CATSRVGHTDTQYF
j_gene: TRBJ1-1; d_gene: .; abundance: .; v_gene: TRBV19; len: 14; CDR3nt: TGTGCCAGTAGTATAGTTAGGCAGGGCACTGAAGCTTTCTTT; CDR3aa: CASSIVRQGTEAFF
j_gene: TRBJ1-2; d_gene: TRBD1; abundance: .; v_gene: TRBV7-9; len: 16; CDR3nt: TGTGCCAGCAGCTCCCGGGACAGGGGGCAGGACTATGGCTACACCTTC; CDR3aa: CASSSRDRGQDYGYTF
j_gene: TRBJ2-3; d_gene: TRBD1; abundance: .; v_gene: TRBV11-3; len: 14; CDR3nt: TGTGCCAGCAGCAAACGTCAGGGGGCAGATACGCAGTATTTT; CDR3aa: CASSKRQGADTQYF
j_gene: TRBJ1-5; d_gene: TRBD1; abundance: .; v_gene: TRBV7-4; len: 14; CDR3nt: TGTGCCAGCAGCCGGACAGGGGTCGACCAGCCCCAGCATTTT; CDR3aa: CASSRTGVDQPQHF
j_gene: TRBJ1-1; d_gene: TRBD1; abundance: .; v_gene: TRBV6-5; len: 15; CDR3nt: TGTGCCAGCAGTTACTACGACAGGGGGAACACTGAAGCTTTCTTT; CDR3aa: CASSYYDRGNTEAFF
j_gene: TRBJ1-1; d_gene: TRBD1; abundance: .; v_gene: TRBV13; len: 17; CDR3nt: TGTGCCAGCAGCAACGGACTACACAGGGGAATCTTACCTGAAGCTTTCTTT; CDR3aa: CASSNGLHRGILPEAFF
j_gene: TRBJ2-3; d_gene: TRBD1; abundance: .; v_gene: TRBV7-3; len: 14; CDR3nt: TGTGCCAGCAGCGGGGGGACAGGGGCAGATACGCAGTATTTT; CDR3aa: CASSGGTGADTQYF
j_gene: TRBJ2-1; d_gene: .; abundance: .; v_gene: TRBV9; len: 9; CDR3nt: TGTGCCAGCGGGCCTGAGCAGTTCTTC; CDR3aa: CASGPEQFF
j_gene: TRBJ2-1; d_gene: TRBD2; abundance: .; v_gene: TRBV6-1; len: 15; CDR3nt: TGTGCCAGCAGTGAAGAGCGGGGGGGCCACAATGAGCAGTTCTTC; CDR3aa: CASSEERGGHNEQFF
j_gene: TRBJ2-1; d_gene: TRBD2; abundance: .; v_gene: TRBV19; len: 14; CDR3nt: TGTGCCAGTACATTAGCGGGGGGGTACAATGAGCAGTTCTTC; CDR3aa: CASTLAGGYNEQFF
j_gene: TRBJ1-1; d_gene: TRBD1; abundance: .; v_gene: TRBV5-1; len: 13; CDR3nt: TGCGCCAGCAGCTTGAGGGGGCACTCTGAAGCTTTCTTT; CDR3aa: CASSLRGHSEAFF
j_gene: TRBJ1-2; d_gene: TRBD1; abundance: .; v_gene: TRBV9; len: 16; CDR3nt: TGTGCCAGCAGCGAGACAGGGGGAGAACCCGACTATGGCTACACCTTC; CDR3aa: CASSETGGEPDYGYTF
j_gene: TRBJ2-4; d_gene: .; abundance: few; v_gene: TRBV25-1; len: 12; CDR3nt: TGTGCCAGCAGTGTAGGACATGACATTCAGTACTTC; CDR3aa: CASSVGHDIQYF
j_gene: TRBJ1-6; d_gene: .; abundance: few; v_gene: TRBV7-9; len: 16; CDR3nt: TGTGCCAGCAGCTTTTTATCTGGGGTCGGGGGTTCACCCCTCCACTTT; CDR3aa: CASSFLSGVGGSPLHF
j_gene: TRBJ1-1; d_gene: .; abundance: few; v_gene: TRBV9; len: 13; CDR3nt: TGTGCCAGCAGCGTAGTAACAGCCACTGAAGCTTTCTTT; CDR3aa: CASSVVTATEAFF
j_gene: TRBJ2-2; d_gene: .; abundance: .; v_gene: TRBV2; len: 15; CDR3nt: TGTGCCAGCAGTTGGGACACCGCGAACACCGGGGAGCTGTTTTTT; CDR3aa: CASSWDTANTGELFF